Presented here are 30 T cell receptor beta chains from one specimen sequenced in a study of blood T cell repertoires in COVID-19. Libraries were prepared by immunoSEQ multiplex PCR; TCRdb keeps only in-frame clonotypes and omits some of them. The sample consists of under 500,000 clones, approximately 90% of them appearing once. Material for sequencing was peripheral blood. The receptor source for this set is a woman aged 25 to 39 with acute or convalescent COVID-19.

The rearrangement joins TRBV11-2 to TRBJ2-1; D is uncertain. In germline, CDR1 is SGHAT, CDR2 FQNNGV. V shed 0 bases and J shed 7 bases, with 4 bases lying between them. CDR3 length: 12 amino acids. The CDR3 loop reads CASSLDRNEQFF. Here the CDR3 DNA reads TGTGCCAGCAGCTTAGACAGAAATGAGCAGTTCTTC.

V is TRBV28 and J is TRBJ2-5; TRBD1 agrees at 8 bases. Per germline, CDR1 MDHEN and CDR2 SYDVKM. V was pared by 4 bases and J by 5 bases, with 9 bases of the junction left unmatched. This CDR3 comprises 15 residues. DNA for the CDR3: TGTGCCAGCAGTTACGACAGGGGCCGCAAGGAGACCCAGTACTTC. This encodes CASSYDRGRKETQYF.

The chain employs TRBV5-1 and TRBJ1-2; D is uncertain. The germline V gene has CDR1 SGHRS and CDR2 YFSETQ. The CDR3 is made up of 15 amino acids. The V gene lost 1 base and the J gene lost 7 bases, with 17 bases spanning the gap. CDR3 bases: TGCGCCAGCAGCTTGAGCACGGGAAAAGGTGGTGGCTACACCTTC. This gives the protein CASSLSTGKGGGYTF.

V gene TRBV11-2 combines with J gene TRBJ2-5; tentatively, D is TRBD2 (5 bases). The CDR3 has 14 residues. V was trimmed by 1 base and J by 4 bases, leaving 10 bases between them. CDR1 is SGHAT, CDR2 FQNNGV, per germline. The CDR3 loop reads CASSLGWGAETQYF. The CDR3 nucleotides read TGTGCCAGCAGCTTAGGTTGGGGAGCAGAGACCCAGTACTTC.

This clone was counted only a few times. The chain couples TRBV7-9 to TRBJ2-1, with TRBD2 matching 7 bases. CDR1 is SEHNR, CDR2 FQNEAQ, per germline (reference sequence). V lost 5 bases and J lost 6; bases outside the gene matches: 10. The CDR3 contains 15 residues. CDR3 residues: CASSPQSGLTNEQFF. The CDR3 nucleotides read TGTGCCAGCAGCCCGCAATCGGGACTAACCAATGAGCAGTTCTTC.

In DNA form, the CDR3 reads TGTGCCAGCAGTTTATCGTGGCGGGGGGGCCGGAATGAGCAGTTCTTC. Residues: CASSLSWRGGRNEQFF. The chain is built from TRBV27 and TRBJ2-1, with 9 bases that match TRBD2. This CDR3 is 16 amino acids long. V trimming: 0 bases; J trimming: 7 bases; junction bases outside the gene matches: 7. The germline V gene has CDR1 MNHEY and CDR2 SMNVEV (reference sequence).

J is TRBJ2-5 and V is TRBV6-5; a possible D gene is TRBD1 (6 bases). Germline assignment: CDR1 MNHEY and CDR2 SVGAGI. The CDR3 loop spans 15 amino acids. With 5 bases removed from V and 1 base from J, the gap between germline ends came to 14 bases. As DNA, the CDR3 is TGTGCCAGCAGTCCTCGGACAGCGCCCCAAGAGACCCAGTACTTC. Translating it yields CASSPRTAPQETQYF.

The chain has TRBV24-1 and TRBJ2-1; D remains unclear. This CDR3 is built from 11 residues. CDR1 and CDR2 (germline): KGHDR, SFDVKD. With 2 bases removed from V and 8 bases from J, the gap between germline ends came to 3 bases. CDR3 DNA: TGTGCCACCAGTGATTCCGATGAGCAGTTCTTC. Residues: CATSDSDEQFF.

The genes are TRBV28 and TRBJ2-7, with 11 bases lining up with TRBD1. The CDR3 length is 15 residues. CDR1 and CDR2 (germline): MDHEN, SYDVKM. V lost 6 bases to trimming and J lost 2 bases; unmatched junction nucleotides: 6. This chain's CDR3 is CASRTPGQGAYEQYF. CDR3 coding DNA: TGTGCCAGCAGAACACCGGGACAGGGGGCCTACGAGCAGTACTTC. The full variable domain, with the rest looked up from reference TRBV28 and TRBJ2-7, is DVKVTQSSRYLVKRTGEKVFLECVQDMDHENMFWYRQDPGLGLRLIYFSYDVKMKEKGDIPEGYSVSREKKERFSLILESASTNQTSMYLCASRTPGQGAYEQYFGPGTRLTVT.

V is TRBV21-1 and J is TRBJ1-5; the table's D call of TRBD1 was not tested on the DNA. TRBV21-1 is designated a pseudogene. The CDR3 length is 17 residues. CDR3 coding DNA: TGTGCCAGCAGCAAGAGGACAGGGCAAATACACTATCAGCCCCAGCATTTT. Amino acids: CASSKRTGQIHYQPQHF.

V gene TRBV29-1 combines with J gene TRBJ2-2, with no clear D. The V and J ends lost 4 bases and 4 bases respectively, with 7 bases between them. This CDR3 has 12 amino acids. CDR1 and CDR2 (germline): SQVTM, ANQGSEA. In nucleotides, the CDR3 is TGCAGCGTTGGGCGCGGCACCGGGGAGCTGTTTTTT. Its translation is CSVGRGTGELFF.

The rearrangement uses TRBV18 and TRBJ1-1; possible D gene TRBD1, 6 bases. Germline V gene sequence: CDR1 KGHSH, CDR2 LQKENI. CDR3 size: 13 residues. Trimming shortened V by 1 base and J by 8 bases, and 11 bases separated the two germline ends. The CDR3 spells CASSPQRDREAFF. The CDR3 DNA is TGTGCCAGCTCACCACAGAGAGACAGGGAAGCTTTCTTT.

This chain links TRBV18 with TRBJ1-4, with 7 bases identical to TRBD1. The junction had 4 bases not matched to a gene; V was cut back by 5 bases and J by 10 bases. In germline, CDR1 is KGHSH, CDR2 LQKENI. The CDR3 has 12 amino acids. The CDR3 nucleotides read TGTGCCAGCTCAGCGGGACAGACAAAACTGTTTTTT. It yields the protein CASSAGQTKLFF.

The genes are TRBV30 and TRBJ1-3; D not resolved. CDR1 is GTSNPN and CDR2 is SVGIG in the germline V gene (reference sequence). The CDR3 consists of 15 residues. Trimming left V 1 base short and J 8 bases short, with 18 bases between. CDR3 loop: CAWSARHLDTHTIYF. In DNA form, the CDR3 reads TGTGCCTGGAGTGCACGGCACCTCGACACCCACACCATATATTTT.

The chain uses TRBV19 and TRBJ2-5; tentative D call: TRBD2 (5 bases). Trimming removed 1 base from V and 2 bases from J, with 8 bases in between. CDR3 length equals 14 residues. The germline V gene encodes CDR1 LNHDA and CDR2 SQIVND (reference sequence). The CDR3 nucleotides are TGTGCCAGTAGTATAGGACTACTACAAGAGACCCAGTACTTC. Encoded protein: CASSIGLLQETQYF.

The genes are TRBV19 and TRBJ2-7; TRBD1 matches at 9 bases. J lost 6 bases, V lost 5 bases, and 14 bases had no gene match. From germline, CDR1 is LNHDA and CDR2 SQIVND (reference sequence). The CDR3 covers 16 residues. The CDR3 reads CASSPRRPTGGLEQYF. As DNA, the CDR3 is TGTGCCAGTAGTCCCCGACGGCCGACAGGGGGGCTCGAGCAGTACTTC.

The chain recombines TRBV6-5 with TRBJ1-2; 7 bases fit TRBD1. J was trimmed by 4 bases and V by 6 bases; bases with no gene match: 8. Per germline, CDR1 MNHEY and CDR2 SVGAGI. The CDR3 has 14 amino acids. DNA for the CDR3: TGTGCCAGCAGCTCGCGACAGGGCCTCTATGGCTACACCTTC. It specifies CASSSRQGLYGYTF.

This clone was recorded once. The chain uses TRBV12-1 and TRBJ1-6; the tabulated D call, TRBD1, remains unverified against the DNA. TRBV12-1 is marked as a pseudogene. The CDR3 is made up of 19 amino acids. The CDR3 DNA follows: TGTGCCAGCAGCCCCAGCCCGCGGACACCGAATCAATATAATTCACCCCTCCACTTT. Its protein product is CASSPSPRTPNQYNSPLHF.

J is TRBJ1-2 and V is TRBV19, with 8 bases fitting TRBD1. The CDR3 loop spans 12 amino acids. Trimming cost V 10 bases and J 2 bases; bases outside gene matches: 3. Germline CDR1 reads LNHDA; CDR2 reads SQIVND (reference sequence). Here the CDR3 reads CATRTGNYGYTF. Here the CDR3 DNA reads TGTGCCACCCGGACAGGGAACTATGGCTACACCTTC.

The gene calls are TRBV18 and TRBJ1-2; tentatively, D is TRBD1 (5 bases). Germline CDR1 and CDR2: KGHSH and LQKENI. The length of the CDR3 is 15 residues. V lost 3 bases, J lost 2 bases, and 13 bases lay in between. For the CDR3, the DNA is TGTGCCAGCTCACCGACAGTAGCAGGAAACTATGGCTACACCTTC. Its translation: CASSPTVAGNYGYTF.

The genes are TRBV24-1 and TRBJ2-5; D is unresolved. V lost 6 bases and J lost 5, with 6 bases in between. The CDR3 runs 11 residues. CDR1 is KGHDR, CDR2 SFDVKD, per germline. CDR3 DNA sequence: TGTGCCACCAGTAACGGGGAGACCCAGTACTTC. It encodes CATSNGETQYF.

This rearrangement joins TRBV11-2 to TRBJ2-5; D remains ambiguous. The V end was cut by 1 base, the J end by 10 bases, with 10 bases between. Looked up from germline, CDR1 is SGHAT and CDR2 is FQNNGV. This CDR3 is built from 12 residues. Written as DNA, the CDR3 is TGTGCCAGCAGCTTAGTGGAGAACATCCAGTACTTC. Residues: CASSLVENIQYF.

The J gene is TRBJ1-1, the V gene TRBV4-1, with TRBD1 identical over 11 bases. The V and J ends lost 4 bases and 4 bases, in that order; junction bases with no gene match: 11. The CDR3 runs 17 residues. The germline V gene has CDR1 MGHRA and CDR2 YSYEKL. In DNA form, the CDR3 reads TGCGCCAGCAGCCCCGGGACAGGGGGGTTATTGAGCACTGAAGCTTTCTTT. Its translation is CASSPGTGGLLSTEAFF.

DNA for the CDR3: TGTGCCAGCAGTGGGGAGGACAGGGTGGATCAGCCCCAGCATTTT. This gives the protein CASSGEDRVDQPQHF. The chain carries TRBV25-1 and TRBJ1-5; 8 bases are shared with TRBD1. Unmatched junction bases numbered 7, after V lost 4 bases and J lost 5 bases. The germline gives CDR1 MGHDK, CDR2 SYGVNS. This CDR3 is 15 amino acids long.

The chain combines TRBV29-1 with TRBJ1-1; perhaps TRBD1 as D (6 bases). Germline V gene data show CDR1 as SQVTM and CDR2 as ANQGSEA. CDR3 size: 12 residues. The V end was cut by 7 bases, the J end by 4 bases, with 13 bases between. The CDR3 DNA follows: TGCAGCGGTGGGACAAGCAGCACTGAAGCTTTCTTT. As protein: CSGGTSSTEAFF.

The rearrangement joins TRBV21-1 to TRBJ2-5; the table's D call TRBD2 went unverified against the DNA. TRBV21-1 is classified as a pseudogene. The CDR3 totals 13 residues. CDR3 protein: CASSKVGEETQYF. For the CDR3, the DNA is TGTGCCAGCAGCAAAGTCGGGGAAGAGACCCAGTACTTC.

The rearrangement uses TRBV29-1 and TRBJ2-1; TRBD1 is a possible D gene (5 bases). This CDR3 is 11 amino acids long. The V and J ends lost 8 bases and 9 bases respectively, with 14 bases between them. Germline CDR1 and CDR2: SQVTM and ANQGSEA. For the CDR3, the DNA is TGCAGCCGGACATGGGGTACTGAGCAGTTCTTC. This translates into CSRTWGTEQFF.

CDR3 region: CASSFSGSTDTQYF. CDR3 DNA: TGTGCCAGCAGTTTCTCTGGCAGCACAGATACGCAGTATTTT. The chain joins TRBV28 to TRBJ2-3, with unresolved D. CDR1 and CDR2 from the germline V gene are MDHEN and SYDVKM. With 3 bases removed from V and 0 bases from J, the gap between germline ends came to 7 bases. This CDR3 comprises 14 residues.

The rearrangement links TRBV2 to TRBJ2-2; D may be TRBD2 (5 bases). This CDR3 is built from 14 residues. From germline, CDR1 is SNHLY and CDR2 FYNNEI. V was pared by 3 bases and J by 1 base, with 6 bases between. DNA of the CDR3: TGTGCCAGCAGTGAGGAGGTGAACACCGGGGAGCTGTTTTTT. Translation: CASSEEVNTGELFF. Using reference TRBV2 and TRBJ2-2 for the parts outside the CDR3, the full variable domain is EPEVTQTPSHQVTQMGQEVILRCVPISNHLYFYWYRQILGQKVEFLVSFYNNEISEKSEIFDDQFSVERPDGSNFTLKIRSTKLEDSAMYFCASSEEVNTGELFFGEGSRLTVL.

This chain uses TRBV30 with TRBJ2-3; D call uncertain. Trimming took 1 base from V and 1 from J, leaving 6 bases between them. The CDR3 sequence is 13 residues long. CDR1 and CDR2 (germline): GTSNPN, SVGIG (reference sequence). The CDR3 loop reads CAWSGPRTDTQYF. CDR3 bases: TGTGCCTGGAGTGGGCCTCGCACAGATACGCAGTATTTT.